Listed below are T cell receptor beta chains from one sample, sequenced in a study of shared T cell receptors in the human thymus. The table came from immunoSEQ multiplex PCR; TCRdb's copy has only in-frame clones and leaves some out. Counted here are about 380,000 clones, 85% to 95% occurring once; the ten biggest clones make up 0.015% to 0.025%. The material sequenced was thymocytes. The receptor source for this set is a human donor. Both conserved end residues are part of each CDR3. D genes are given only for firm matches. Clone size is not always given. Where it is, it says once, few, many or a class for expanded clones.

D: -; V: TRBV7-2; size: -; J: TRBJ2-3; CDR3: CASSLLTLPKGGTDTQYF; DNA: TGTGCCAGCAGCTTGTTGACTCTTCCTAAAGGGGGCACAGATACGCAGTATTTT
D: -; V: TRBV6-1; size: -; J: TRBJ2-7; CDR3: CASGYGTVGEQYF; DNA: TGTGCCAGCGGGTACGGGACGGTTGGCGAGCAGTACTTC
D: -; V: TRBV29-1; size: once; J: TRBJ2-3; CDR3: CSTTSTDTQYF; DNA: TGCAGCACTACTAGCACAGATACGCAGTATTTT
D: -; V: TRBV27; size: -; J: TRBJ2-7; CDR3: CASSKNRDQENEQYF; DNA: TGTGCCAGCAGTAAAAACAGGGATCAGGAGAACGAGCAGTACTTC
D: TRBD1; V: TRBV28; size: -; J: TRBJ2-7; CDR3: CASRTRDRGDEQYF; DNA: TGTGCCAGCAGGACCCGGGACAGGGGTGACGAGCAGTACTTC
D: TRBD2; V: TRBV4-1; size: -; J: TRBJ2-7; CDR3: CASSQFWGGPYEQYF; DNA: TGCGCCAGCAGCCAATTTTGGGGAGGGCCCTACGAGCAGTACTTC
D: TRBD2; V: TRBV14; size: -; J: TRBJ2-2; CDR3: CASSSPGGSSTGELFF; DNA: TGTGCCAGCAGCTCCCCGGGGGGGAGTTCCACCGGGGAGCTGTTTTTT
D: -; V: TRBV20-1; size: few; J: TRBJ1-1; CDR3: CSAIGGDFF; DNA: TGCAGTGCTATCGGGGGAGATTTCTTT
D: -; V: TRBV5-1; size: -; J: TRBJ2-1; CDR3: CASSLAQNGLGHEQFF; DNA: TGCGCCAGCAGCTTGGCCCAGAATGGGTTGGGCCATGAGCAGTTCTTC
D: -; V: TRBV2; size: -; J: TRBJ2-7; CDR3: CAGGRDPHYEQYF; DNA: TGTGCCGGCGGCCGGGACCCCCATTACGAGCAGTACTTC
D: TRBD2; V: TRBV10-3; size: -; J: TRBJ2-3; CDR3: CAISESPTSGRALGDTQYF; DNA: TGTGCCATCAGTGAGTCTCCGACTAGCGGGAGGGCCTTGGGAGATACGCAGTATTTT
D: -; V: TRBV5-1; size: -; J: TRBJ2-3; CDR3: CASTARPYSTDTQYF; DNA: TGCGCCAGCACCGCCAGGCCTTATAGCACAGATACGCAGTATTTT
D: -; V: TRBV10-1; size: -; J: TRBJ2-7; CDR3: CASSEASTGFDEQYF; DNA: TGCGCCAGCAGTGAGGCGAGTACAGGGTTCGACGAGCAGTACTTC
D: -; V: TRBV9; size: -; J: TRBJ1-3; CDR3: CASSVVGSDRTSTIYF; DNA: TGTGCCAGCAGCGTAGTAGGGTCGGACCGAACTAGCACCATATATTTT
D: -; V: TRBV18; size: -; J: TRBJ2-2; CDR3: CASSTEVGRQAGELFF; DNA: TGTGCCAGCTCGACCGAAGTAGGCCGGCAGGCCGGGGAGCTGTTTTTT
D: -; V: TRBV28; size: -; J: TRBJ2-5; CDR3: CASSLCPLSQYF; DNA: TGTGCCAGCAGTTTATGTCCGCTCTCCCAGTACTTC
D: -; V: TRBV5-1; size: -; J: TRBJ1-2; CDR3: CASSLRPAGRYNYGYTF; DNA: TGCGCCAGCAGCTTACGCCCGGCGGGAAGATATAACTATGGCTACACCTTC
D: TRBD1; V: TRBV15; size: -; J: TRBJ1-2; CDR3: CATSREAGQEPSGYGYTF; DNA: TGTGCCACCAGCAGAGAGGCGGGACAGGAACCCTCTGGCTATGGCTACACCTTC
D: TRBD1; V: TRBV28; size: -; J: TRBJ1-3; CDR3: CASSFGGTGDGNTIYF; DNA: TGTGCCAGCAGTTTCGGCGGGACAGGGGACGGAAACACCATATATTTT
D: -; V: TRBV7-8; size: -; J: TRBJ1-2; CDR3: CASSGWTDYGYTF; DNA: TGTGCCAGCAGCGGTTGGACAGACTATGGCTACACCTTC
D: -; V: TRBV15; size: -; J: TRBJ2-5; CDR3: CATSRDLHRPETQYF; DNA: TGTGCCACCAGCAGAGATTTACATAGGCCGGAGACCCAGTACTTC
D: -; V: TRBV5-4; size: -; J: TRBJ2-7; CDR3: CASSDRMGSEQYF; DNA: TGTGCCAGCAGTGACCGAATGGGTAGCGAGCAGTACTTC
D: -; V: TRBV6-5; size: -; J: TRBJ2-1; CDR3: CASSSQSRTQKEQFF; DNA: TGTGCCAGCAGTTCCCAGAGCAGGACCCAAAAAGAGCAGTTCTTC